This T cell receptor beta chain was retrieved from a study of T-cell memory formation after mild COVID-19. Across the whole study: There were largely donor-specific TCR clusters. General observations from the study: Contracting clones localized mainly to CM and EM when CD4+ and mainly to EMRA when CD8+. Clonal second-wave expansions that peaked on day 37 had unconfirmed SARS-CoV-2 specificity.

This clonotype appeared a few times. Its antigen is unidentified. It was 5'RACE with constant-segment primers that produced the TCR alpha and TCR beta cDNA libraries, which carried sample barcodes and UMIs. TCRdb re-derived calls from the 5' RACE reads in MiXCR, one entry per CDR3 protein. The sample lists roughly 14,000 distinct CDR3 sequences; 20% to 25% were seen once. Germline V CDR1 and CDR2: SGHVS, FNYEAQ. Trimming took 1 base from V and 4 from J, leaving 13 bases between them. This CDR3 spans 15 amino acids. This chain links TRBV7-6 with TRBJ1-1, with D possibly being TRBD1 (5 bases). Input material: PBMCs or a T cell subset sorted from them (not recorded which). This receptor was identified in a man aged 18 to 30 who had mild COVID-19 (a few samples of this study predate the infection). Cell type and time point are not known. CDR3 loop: CASSLERGGTTEAFF. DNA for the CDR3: TGTGCCAGCAGCTTAGAAAGGGGTGGGACCACTGAAGCTTTCTTT.